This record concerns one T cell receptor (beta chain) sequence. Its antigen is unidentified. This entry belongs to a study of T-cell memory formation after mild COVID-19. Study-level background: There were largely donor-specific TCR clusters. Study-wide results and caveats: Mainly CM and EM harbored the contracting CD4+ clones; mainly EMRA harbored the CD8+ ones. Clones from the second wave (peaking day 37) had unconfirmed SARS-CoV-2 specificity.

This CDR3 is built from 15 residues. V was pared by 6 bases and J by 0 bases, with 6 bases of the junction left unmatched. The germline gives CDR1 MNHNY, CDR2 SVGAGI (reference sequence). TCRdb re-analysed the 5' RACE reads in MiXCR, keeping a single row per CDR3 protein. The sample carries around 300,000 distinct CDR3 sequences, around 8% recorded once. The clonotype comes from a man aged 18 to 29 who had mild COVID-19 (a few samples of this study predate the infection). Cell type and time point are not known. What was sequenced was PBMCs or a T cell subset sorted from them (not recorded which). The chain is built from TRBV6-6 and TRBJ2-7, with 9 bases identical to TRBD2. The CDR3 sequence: CASRGSGGSSYEQYV. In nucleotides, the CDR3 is TGTGCCAGCAGGGGTAGCGGGGGCAGCTCCTACGAGCAGTACGTC.